Below, one T cell receptor beta chain is given with its context. The antigen it binds to is not known. Qualities for individual bases were not recorded, and no much larger clone is one base off. This sample is drawn from a study of circulating and synovial CD4+ cells in juvenile arthritis (dated 2014 in TCRdb). Regarding the study in general: TCRbeta CDR3 repertoires of circulating HLA-DR+ CD4 T cells, bulk blood CD4 T cells and synovial CD4 T cells were compared within each patient. Repertoire sequencing aimed to confirm that a circulating synovial-like CD4 T cell subset was enriched in synovial clonotypes.

The V end loses 0 bases and the J end loses 2 bases, and a stretch of 12 bases separates them. There are 15 amino acids in the CDR3, from cysteine to phenylalanine inclusive. Only CDR3 DNA remains: 45 bases, in frame from the first base. As encoded in the germline V gene (reference sequence), CDR1 is SGHNT while CDR2 is YYREEE. Study-wide findings and limitations: Synovial and circulating pathogenic-like lymphocyte repertoires were less diverse than bulk blood CD4 repertoires, and some CPL samples were as oligoclonal as synovium. Since overlap with synovium went up as sequencing depth increased, the measured fractions of shared clonotypes likely underestimated the full repertoire overlap. Because CPL samples and bulk blood CD4 samples differed in T cell genome counts by at least an order of magnitude, sample-size effects were addressed. Circulating pathogenic-like lymphocytes clustered with synovial T cells and shared a substantially higher fraction of CDR3 sequences with synovium than bulk blood. The difference between circulating pathogenic-like lymphocytes and bulk blood T cells was not detected by traditional Vbeta family usage analysis.

Library preparation used the immunoSEQ multiplex PCR assay. TCRbeta CDR3 sequencing was carried out by an external provider as a commercial service. In the source study's methods: The analyses used productive nucleotide sequences together with amino acid sequences obtained by in silico translation. Diversity was measured with Renyi entropy across alpha values, using the median of 200 repeated subsamples to equalise sample size. Pairwise repertoire distance was calculated as one minus the Chao-modified Jaccard index to correct for under-sampling and was used for clustering. Frequency-weighted overlap with synovial clonotypes was computed over 200 sample sizes, 200 draws without replacement each, and reported at the smaller sample's size. This immuneACCESS table, as held by TCRdb, lists in-frame sequences with V and J called but not all clones. Of the missing ones, under half trace to an unresolved V gene in checked studies; the others have no known cause. Clonal size and the V and J genes are those of that table, whereas D and trimming came from the DNA. A total of about 3,200 clones appear in this sample, 82% of them only once. Roughly 4% of the sample belongs to the ten largest clones.

The sequenced samples came from patients who had active juvenile idiopathic arthritis. Right after thawing, the cells went straight into sorting, and Live/Dead Fixable Near-IR Stain was used to exclude dead cells. Sequencing was carried out using CD4+ T cells from synovial fluid. The TCR sequence derives from a human donor with juvenile idiopathic arthritis. The V and J segments used are TRBV5-4 and TRBJ2-7, with no confidently assigned D gene. In nucleotides, the sequence is TGTGCCAGCAGCTTGGTAGCCACGGAACCCTACGAGCAGTACTTC. Translated, this gives CASSLVATEPYEQYF. The full variable domain, with segments outside the CDR3 supplied by the reference TRBV5-4 and TRBJ2-7 proteins, appears as ETGVTQSPTHLIKTRGQQVTLRCSSQSGHNTVSWYQQALGQGPQFIFQYYREEENGRGNFPPRFSGLQFPNYSSELNVNALELDDSALYLCASSLVATEPYEQYFGPGTRLTVT.